This is a list of T cell receptor beta chains from one sample in a study of control samples from healthy donors and cancer patients. The protocol was immunoSEQ multiplex PCR, while the TCRdb copy is restricted to in-frame clones and leaves out a portion. The sample shows around 58,000 clones, 90% to 96% of them seen only once. Sequenced: blood. These TCRs come from a woman between 18 and 29 years old in good health. Each CDR3 is given with its conserved first and last residue. The D gene is left open where the match is weak. Rows may omit the clone size; those that give it use once, few, many or a size class.

v_gene,j_gene,d_gene,abundance,CDR3aa,CDR3nt
TRBV6-1,TRBJ2-1,TRBD2,NA,CASSEQSGGADEQFF,TGTGCCAGCAGTGAACAGAGCGGGGGGGCCGATGAGCAGTTCTTC
TRBV11-3,TRBJ2-2,NA,NA,CASSLNTGELFF,TGTGCCAGCAGCTTAAACACCGGGGAGCTGTTTTTT
TRBV4-3,TRBJ1-2,NA,NA,CASSQTISPLDGYTF,TGCGCCAGCAGCCAGACCATTTCCCCCTTGGATGGCTACACCTTC
TRBV5-3,TRBJ2-5,TRBD1,once,CARSTTGGQGVETQYF,TGTGCCAGAAGTACGACAGGGGGCCAAGGGGTAGAGACCCAGTACTTC
TRBV27,TRBJ1-2,NA,NA,CASSLGRISNYGYTF,TGTGCCAGCAGTTTAGGTCGGATCTCTAACTATGGCTACACCTTC
TRBV5-5,TRBJ1-1,NA,NA,CASSLLGSSENTEAFF,TGTGCCAGCAGCTTGTTAGGATCGAGTGAGAACACTGAAGCTTTCTTT
TRBV6-6,TRBJ1-2,NA,NA,CASSPQSDSNYGYTF,TGTGCCAGCAGCCCTCAGTCCGACAGTAACTATGGCTACACCTTC
TRBV7-9,TRBJ2-5,TRBD2,NA,CASRGPSGGETQYF,TGTGCCAGCAGGGGGCCCTCGGGGGGAGAGACCCAGTACTTC
TRBV5-1,TRBJ1-2,NA,NA,CASRDPWGRETYGYTF,TGCGCCAGCAGGGACCCCTGGGGCAGGGAAACTTATGGCTACACCTTC
TRBV6-1,TRBJ2-3,NA,NA,CASSERQGHPTGTQYF,TGTGCCAGCAGTGAAAGGCAGGGCCACCCTACGGGTACGCAGTATTTT
TRBV6-5,TRBJ1-2,NA,once,CASSYTTPRGVGYTF,TGTGCCAGCAGTTATACGACACCCCGAGGGGTGGGCTACACCTTC
TRBV6-2/TRBV6-3,TRBJ1-2,NA,once,CASSYSGTGNYGYTF,TGTGCCAGCAGTTACTCAGGGACGGGGAACTATGGCTACACCTTC
TRBV7-9,TRBJ2-3,TRBD2,NA,CASSLTPSGFRRTDTQYF,TGTGCCAGCAGCTTAACCCCTAGCGGGTTCCGGCGCACAGATACGCAGTATTTT
TRBV6-5,TRBJ1-1,NA,NA,CASSYSHGIGEAFF,TGTGCCAGCAGTTACTCGCATGGGATCGGTGAAGCTTTCTTT
TRBV18,TRBJ1-2,NA,NA,CASSPFQRGTNYGYTF,TGTGCCAGCTCACCATTCCAGAGGGGGACTAACTATGGCTACACCTTC
TRBV24-1,TRBJ1-4,NA,NA,CATSDLTSLGGRTNEKLFF,TGTGCCACCAGTGATTTAACATCTTTGGGCGGTAGGACTAATGAAAAACTGTTTTTT
TRBV2,TRBJ1-1,NA,NA,CASIWAGSGTEAFF,TGTGCCAGCATATGGGCAGGGTCGGGCACTGAAGCTTTCTTT
TRBV28,TRBJ2-3,TRBD1,NA,CASSPGTVGTDTQYF,TGTGCCAGCAGTCCCGGGACAGTGGGCACAGATACGCAGTATTTT
TRBV9,TRBJ1-1,NA,NA,CASSVGSRTEAFF,TGTGCCAGCAGCGTTGGTTCGAGGACTGAAGCTTTCTTT
TRBV9,TRBJ2-4,TRBD2,NA,CASSAGPGGAKNIQYF,TGTGCCAGCAGCGCCGGCCCCGGGGGGGCCAAAAACATTCAGTACTTC
TRBV27,TRBJ1-6,NA,NA,CASMVPHTLGKGTLVNSPLHF,TGTGCCAGCATGGTTCCTCATACTTTAGGGAAAGGGACACTAGTTAATTCACCCCTCCACTTT
TRBV3-1/TRBV3-2,TRBJ1-3,TRBD1,NA,CASSQDRGTGGPAGNTIYF,TGTGCCAGCAGCCAAGATAGAGGGACAGGGGGCCCCGCTGGAAACACCATATATTTT